These T cell receptor beta chains were read from a single sample in a study of blood T cell repertoires in COVID-19. Here immunoSEQ multiplex PCR was the method, and the copy in TCRdb shows in-frame clones only, minus some. The sample yields under 350,000 clones, roughly nine tenths seen once. Sequenced: peripheral blood. The receptors originated from a man aged 45-65 years with acute or convalescent COVID-19. CDR3s include the opening cysteine and the closing phenylalanine or tryptophan. A D gene is named only where the DNA matches it firmly. Clone size, where shown, is once, few, many, or a class for clones that have expanded.

cdr3_length j_call v_call clone_size d_call cdr3_nt cdr3_aa
16 TRBJ1-4 TRBV19 NA NA TGTGCCAGTAGACTCGGAGGGAACGTACGGAATGAAAAACTGTTTTTT CASRLGGNVRNEKLFF
16 TRBJ2-7 TRBV5-6 NA NA TGTGCCAGCAGCCCAAAACGACACGAATACTCCTACGAGCAGTACTTC CASSPKRHEYSYEQYF
16 TRBJ2-3 TRBV5-5 NA TRBD1 TGTGCCAGCAGCTATGCACAGGGGGCAGGGGCAGATACGCAGTATTTT CASSYAQGAGADTQYF
14 TRBJ2-5 TRBV2 NA TRBD2 TGTGCCAGCAGGGGACTAGCGTGGCGAGAGACCCAGTACTTC CASRGLAWRETQYF
18 TRBJ1-3 TRBV30 NA NA TGTGCCTGGAGTGTCTTGTCCTTCGGCAGGGGATTAGGAAACACCATATATTTT CAWSVLSFGRGLGNTIYF
13 TRBJ1-1 TRBV14 NA NA TGTGCCAGCAGCTATCGGACAGACACTGAAGCTTTCTTT CASSYRTDTEAFF
11 TRBJ1-2 TRBV19 NA TRBD1 TGTGCCAGTAGTGCAGGGGGTGGCTACACCTTC CASSAGGGYTF
13 TRBJ1-1 TRBV18 NA NA TGTGCCAGCTCACCACACACGAACACTGAAGCTTTCTTT CASSPHTNTEAFF
21 TRBJ2-7 TRBV28 NA TRBD1 TGTGCCAGCAGTTCCCCCTTCTACGGGACAGGGCCTTCCCCCAGCTCCTACGAGCAGTACTTC CASSSPFYGTGPSPSSYEQYF
15 TRBJ2-2 TRBV9 NA NA TGTGCCAGCAGCGAATCCCCCGGGATTCCCGGGGAGCTGTTTTTT CASSESPGIPGELFF
11 TRBJ1-1 TRBV3-1/TRBV3-2 NA NA TGTGCCAGCAGCTATGGGGCGTATGCTTTCTTT CASSYGAYAFF
15 TRBJ2-5 TRBV19 NA TRBD2 TGTGCCAGTAGTATAGTAGCGGGGAATCAAGAGACCCAGTACTTC CASSIVAGNQETQYF
16 TRBJ2-2 TRBV6-6 NA TRBD2 TGTGCCAGCAGTTCCGCGACTAGCGGGGGGGCCGGGGAGCTGTTTTTT CASSSATSGGAGELFF
16 TRBJ1-2 TRBV18 NA NA TGTGCCAGCTCAACCTCACGGCAGGGGTTAGGTTATGGCTACACCTTC CASSTSRQGLGYGYTF
20 TRBJ1-3 TRBV3-1/TRBV3-2 NA NA TGTGCCAGCAGCCAAAAACCCCTGTTAAGACAGTTTAGCTCTGGAAACACCATATATTTT CASSQKPLLRQFSSGNTIYF
11 TRBJ2-7 TRBV7-8 NA NA TGTGCCAGCAGCCCAAACTACGAGCAGTACTTC CASSPNYEQYF
15 TRBJ2-7 TRBV19 NA NA TGTGCCAGTAGAAACGGGGGGCGCCCCTCCTACGAGCAGTACTTC CASRNGGRPSYEQYF
11 TRBJ2-1 TRBV14 once NA TGTGCCAGCAGCCAGGGGCAGGTCGCAATCTTC CASSQGQVAIF
14 TRBJ1-4 TRBV5-1 NA NA TGCGCCAGCAGCTTGGGTGTTCAGGAAGAAAAACTGTTTTTT CASSLGVQEEKLFF
15 TRBJ1-6 TRBV6-5 once NA TGTGCCAGCAGTTACTCGTGGCAGGGCGATTCACCCCTCCACTTT CASSYSWQGDSPLHF
17 TRBJ2-1 TRBV15 NA TRBD1 TGTGCCACCAGCAGGGGGAAAAACGCAGGGGGCTTGAATGAGCAGTTCTTC CATSRGKNAGGLNEQFF
13 TRBJ2-7 TRBV12-3/TRBV12-4 NA NA TGTGCCAGCAGTTTATACAGCTCCTACGAGCAGTACTTC CASSLYSSYEQYF
11 TRBJ2-1 TRBV3-1/TRBV3-2 NA NA TGTGCCAGCTCCCAGGGGGGTGAGCAGTTCTTC CASSQGGEQFF
17 TRBJ1-2 TRBV6-1 NA TRBD1 TGTGCCAGCAGTGATCCGAGAGCACAGGGGTTGGGCTATGGCTACACCTTC CASSDPRAQGLGYGYTF
16 TRBJ2-3 TRBV7-3 NA TRBD2 TGTGCCAGCAGCTTAATGCCTAGCGGGGGGATTCGGACGCAGTATTTT CASSLMPSGGIRTQYF
13 TRBJ2-5 TRBV5-4 NA NA TGTGCCAGCAGAGTCGCAGGGAAGGAGACCCAGTACTTC CASRVAGKETQYF
13 TRBJ1-2 TRBV7-2 NA NA TGTGCCAGCAGCTGGAGGGCACGAGATGGCTACACCTTC CASSWRARDGYTF
14 TRBJ2-7 TRBV6-5 NA NA TGTGCCAGCAGTTACATGTCAGGCTCCTACGAGCAGTACTTC CASSYMSGSYEQYF
14 TRBJ1-5 TRBV6-5 many NA TGTGCCAGCAGTTTACGAGGGAGGCATCAGCCCCAGCATTTT CASSLRGRHQPQHF
14 TRBJ2-7 TRBV7-2 NA TRBD1 TGTGCCAGCCGAGGAGACAGGGGGGACTACGAGCAGTACTTC CASRGDRGDYEQYF
16 TRBJ2-7 TRBV4-1 NA TRBD2 TGCGCCAGCAGCCAAGGGGTGGGACTAAGCTCCTACGAGCAGTACTTC CASSQGVGLSSYEQYF
13 TRBJ1-2 TRBV30 NA NA TGTGCCTGGAGCGGGGGGGCGAACTATGGCTACACCTTC CAWSGGANYGYTF
15 TRBJ2-7 TRBV7-8 NA NA TGTGCCAGCAGCTTAAGGGCAGGAGGAACGAAGGAGCAGTACTTC CASSLRAGGTKEQYF
12 TRBJ2-3 TRBV30 NA TRBD2 TGTGCCTGGAGTGTACGCGGACTAGCGCCCCTTTTT CAWSVRGLAPLF
18 TRBJ1-3 TRBV2 few NA TGTGCCAGCAGTGACGGCCGCCGGGGGTGGGGAACTGGAAACACCATATATTTT CASSDGRRGWGTGNTIYF
16 TRBJ2-7 TRBV7-6 NA NA TGTGCCAGCAGCTTGGGCGGTAGGGTGGAGGGCTACGAGCAGTACTTC CASSLGGRVEGYEQYF
15 TRBJ1-3 TRBV9 NA NA TGTGCCAGCAGCCGAACCACAGGGCAGAGAAACACCATATATTTT CASSRTTGQRNTIYF
14 TRBJ2-3 TRBV11-2 NA TRBD1 TGTGCCAGCAGTTTTAACAGGGGGCGGGATACGCAGTATTTT CASSFNRGRDTQYF
16 TRBJ1-2 TRBV4-1 once NA TGCGCCAGCAGCCAAGTGGGGGGACCGTCAAACTATGGCTACACCTTC CASSQVGGPSNYGYTF
14 TRBJ2-7 TRBV5-4 NA NA TGTGCCAGCAGTCAGGGAGGTTTCTCCTACGAGCAGTACTTC CASSQGGFSYEQYF
14 TRBJ1-1 TRBV18 NA NA TGTGCCAGCTCACCGGCGGGAGGGAGCACTGAAGCTTTCTTT CASSPAGGSTEAFF
11 TRBJ1-2 TRBV29-1 NA NA TGCAGCGTTCCATGGACAAATGGCTACACCTTC CSVPWTNGYTF
13 TRBJ2-3 TRBV5-1 NA NA TGCGCCAGCAGCTTGGCGGGTGTAGATACGCAGTATTTT CASSLAGVDTQYF
16 TRBJ2-7 TRBV5-4 NA NA TGTGCCAGCAGCCCCACGTCCGGGACTAACAGGGGGGAGCAGTACTTC CASSPTSGTNRGEQYF
13 TRBJ1-1 TRBV7-3 NA NA TGTGCCAGCAGTTTTGAGATGAACACTGAAGCTTTCTTT CASSFEMNTEAFF
16 TRBJ2-1 TRBV9 NA TRBD2 TGTGCCAGCAGCGACCAGCGGGGGGGCGCTCAGAATGAGCAGTTCTTC CASSDQRGGAQNEQFF
14 TRBJ1-5 TRBV15 NA NA TGTGCCACCAGCAGACGGGGGGGGAATCAGCCCCAGCATTTT CATSRRGGNQPQHF
13 TRBJ1-4 TRBV6-5 NA NA TGTGCCAGCAGTCCCTATTATAATGAAAAACTGTTTTTT CASSPYYNEKLFF
15 TRBJ1-4 TRBV4-1 NA NA TGCGCCAGCAGCCAAGACAGGGGTTTGACTGAAAAACTGTTTTTT CASSQDRGLTEKLFF